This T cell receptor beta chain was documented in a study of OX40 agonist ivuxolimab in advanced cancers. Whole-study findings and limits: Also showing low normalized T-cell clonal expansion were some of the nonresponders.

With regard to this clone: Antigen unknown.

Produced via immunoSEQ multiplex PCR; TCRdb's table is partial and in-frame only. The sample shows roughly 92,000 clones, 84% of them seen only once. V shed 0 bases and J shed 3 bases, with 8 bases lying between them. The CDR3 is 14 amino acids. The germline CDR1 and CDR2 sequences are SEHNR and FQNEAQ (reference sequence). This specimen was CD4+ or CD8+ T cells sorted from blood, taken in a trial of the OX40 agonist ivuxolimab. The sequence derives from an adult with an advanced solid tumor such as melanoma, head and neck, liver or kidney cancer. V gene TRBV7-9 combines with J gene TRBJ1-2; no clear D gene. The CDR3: CASSLAGRDYGYTF. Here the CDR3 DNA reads TGTGCCAGCAGCTTAGCAGGGCGCGACTATGGCTACACCTTC.